A single sample is the source of the 27 T cell receptor beta chains below, sequenced in a study of beta chain features in type 1 diabetes. Expressed TCRB transcripts were sequenced, since all the RNA that had been isolated was reverse transcribed. Profiled with immunoSEQ multiplex PCR; TCRdb holds only in-frame clones, not every one. The sample shows 250,000 or so clones, 68% of them seen only once. Sequencing used naive CD4+ T cells from blood. The receptors here all came from a man under 40 in good health.

This chain connects TRBV10-3 to TRBJ2-5, with TRBD2 matching over 8 bases. The CDR3 covers 13 residues. Germline V gives CDR1 ENHRY, CDR2 SYGVKD. The V and J ends lost 10 bases and 6 bases, in that order; junction bases with no gene match: 10. The CDR3 nucleotides read TGTGCCACCCTTAGCGGGATGCAGCAGACCCAGTACTTC. Amino acid sequence: CATLSGMQQTQYF.

This clone was detected only a few times. J is TRBJ2-3 and V is TRBV29-1, with 8 positions matching TRBD2. Germline loops: CDR1 SQVTM, CDR2 ANQGSEA. The length of the CDR3 is 14 residues. The V and J ends lost 5 bases and 6 bases, in that order; junction bases with no gene match: 10. CDR3 protein: CSVNRREAPDTQYF. In DNA form, the CDR3 reads TGCAGCGTTAATAGGCGGGAGGCCCCCGATACGCAGTATTTT.

CDR3 amino acids: CASSMVDRDYEQYF. The CDR3 nucleotides read TGTGCCAGTAGTATGGTGGACAGGGACTACGAGCAGTACTTC. V gene TRBV19 combines with J gene TRBJ2-7, with 8 bases lining up with TRBD1. This CDR3 is 14 amino acids long. The ends lost 3 bases at V and 3 bases at J; junction bases unmatched: 4. The germline V gene encodes CDR1 LNHDA and CDR2 SQIVND (reference sequence).

As for this clone: This specimen includes other DNA sequences encoding the same CDR3. The chain carries TRBV30 and TRBJ2-1; D is unresolved. The CDR3 runs to 12 residues. Germline V gives CDR1 GTSNPN, CDR2 SVGIG (reference sequence). Trimming removed 2 bases at V and 6 bases at J, with 8 bases between. The CDR3 loop is CAWSLSGNEQFF. As DNA, the CDR3 is TGTGCCTGGAGTCTTTCCGGCAATGAGCAGTTCTTC. The full variable domain, completed using reference TRBV30 and TRBJ2-1, is SQTIHQWPATLVQPVGSPLSLECTVEGTSNPNLYWYRQAAGRGLQLLFYSVGIGQISSEVPQNLSASRPQDRQFILSSKKLLLSDSGFYLCAWSLSGNEQFFGPGTRLTVL.

The CDR3 sequence: CASSGGVSEKLFF. CDR3 DNA sequence: TGTGCCAGCAGTGGAGGGGTGTCCGAAAAACTGTTTTTT. This chain joins TRBV2 and TRBJ1-4; D might be TRBD1 (5 bases). The V gene lost 4 bases and the J gene lost 8 bases, with 11 bases spanning the gap. Germline assignment: CDR1 SNHLY and CDR2 FYNNEI. CDR3 size: 13 residues. Supplemented by reference TRBV2 and TRBJ1-4, the full variable domain reads EPEVTQTPSHQVTQMGQEVILRCVPISNHLYFYWYRQILGQKVEFLVSFYNNEISEKSEIFDDQFSVERPDGSNFTLKIRSTKLEDSAMYFCASSGGVSEKLFFGSGTQLSVL.

The V call is TRBV2, the J call TRBJ2-6, with TRBD1 identical over 8 bases. This CDR3 is 13 amino acids long. V dropped 6 bases and J dropped 12; count of bases not matched to a gene: 7. Germline CDR1 is SNHLY and CDR2 is FYNNEI. Written as DNA, the CDR3 is TGTGCCAGCAGGGTCGGACAGGGTTCCGTCCTGACTTTC. Translating it yields CASRVGQGSVLTF.

J is TRBJ2-1 and V is TRBV29-1; D remains ambiguous. V shed 4 bases and J shed 0 bases, with 16 bases lying between them. The CDR3 contains 16 residues. Per germline, CDR1 SQVTM and CDR2 ANQGSEA. The CDR3 DNA is TGCAGCGTTGCCTCGGCCCGTTCAAGCTCCTACAATGAGCAGTTCTTC. It codes for CSVASARSSSYNEQFF.

The chain links TRBV29-1 to TRBJ2-3, with TRBD2 as a possible D gene (7 bases). Germline V lookup: CDR1 SQVTM, CDR2 ANQGSEA. This CDR3 is built from 13 residues. Trimming stripped 3 bases from V and 3 bases from J, with 10 bases between. The CDR3 here is CSVDEGGTDTQYF. The DNA of the CDR3 is TGCAGCGTTGACGAGGGGGGGACAGATACGCAGTATTTT.

The chain links TRBV29-1 to TRBJ2-3; no firm D call. Trimming took off 3 bases at V and 1 base at J, with 8 bases between the two ends. Germline CDR1 is SQVTM and CDR2 is ANQGSEA. This CDR3 is built from 13 residues. The CDR3 nucleotides read TGCAGCGTTGAGGACCGACGCACAGATACGCAGTATTTT. Its translation is CSVEDRRTDTQYF.

V is TRBV5-1 and J is TRBJ2-1, with D perhaps matching TRBD2 (5 bases). V shed 0 bases and J shed 6 bases, with 10 bases lying between them. From germline, CDR1 is SGHRS and CDR2 YFSETQ. This CDR3 spans 14 amino acids. The CDR3 reads CASSLEPEVNEQFF. The CDR3 bases are TGCGCCAGCAGCTTGGAGCCGGAGGTCAATGAGCAGTTCTTC. The whole variable domain, remainder taken from reference TRBV5-1 and TRBJ2-1, is KAGVTQTPRYLIKTRGQQVTLSCSPISGHRSVSWYQQTPGQGLQFLFEYFSETQRNKGNFPGRFSGRQFSNSRSEMNVSTLELGDSALYLCASSLEPEVNEQFFGPGTRLTVL.

V is TRBV28 and J is TRBJ2-7; perhaps D is TRBD1 or TRBD2 (5 bases each). Trimming removed 3 bases from V and 3 bases from J, with 9 bases in between. This CDR3 has 13 amino acids. Germline values: CDR1 MDHEN, CDR2 SYDVKM. The CDR3 DNA sequence: TGTGCCAGCAGTTTTCGGGACGTCTACGAGCAGTACTTC. As protein: CASSFRDVYEQYF.

The rearrangement uses TRBV29-1 and TRBJ2-1; 7 bases align to TRBD2. The V gene's germline CDR1 is SQVTM and CDR2 ANQGSEA. The CDR3 runs to 14 residues. Trimming cost V 4 bases and J 4 bases; bases outside gene matches: 7. The CDR3 region has the DNA TGCAGCGTTGGTAAGCGGGGAGGATACAATGAGCAGTTCTTC. Protein: CSVGKRGGYNEQFF.

This chain connects TRBV2 to TRBJ2-1, with 7 bases that match TRBD2. Germline V gene sequence: CDR1 SNHLY, CDR2 FYNNEI. With 7 bases clipped from V and 5 bases from J, the junction kept 14 bases outside the gene matches. The CDR3 is 16 amino acids. The CDR3 sequence: CASNALGGKTNNEQFF. The CDR3 coding sequence is TGTGCCAGCAACGCCCTCGGGGGGAAAACGAACAATGAGCAGTTCTTC.

This clone has more than one count but fewer than ten. This CDR3 is also generated by other DNA sequences in the sample. The CDR3 reads CSVGVTGELFF. The CDR3 DNA reads as TGCAGCGTTGGGGTAACCGGGGAGCTGTTTTTT. V is TRBV29-1 and J is TRBJ2-2; D unclear. Per germline, CDR1 SQVTM and CDR2 ANQGSEA. Trimming cost V 4 bases and J 5 bases, with 5 bases left between them. The CDR3 loop spans 11 amino acids.

The gene calls are TRBV7-9 and TRBJ2-1; D gene unclear. The V gene lost 4 bases and the J gene lost 8 bases, with 6 bases spanning the gap. Germline CDR1 reads SEHNR; CDR2 reads FQNEAQ (reference sequence). The CDR3 is made up of 11 amino acids. In nucleotides, the CDR3 is TGTGCCAGCAGCTCGCTCGATGAGCAGTTCTTC. As protein: CASSSLDEQFF. The full variable domain, rest sourced from reference TRBV7-9 and TRBJ2-1, is DTGVSQNPRHKITKRGQNVTFRCDPISEHNRLYWYRQTLGQGPEFLTYFQNEAQLEKSRLLSDRFSAERPKGSFSTLEIQRTEQGDSAMYLCASSSLDEQFFGPGTRLTVL.

The chain recombines TRBV18 with TRBJ2-3, with a tentative D call TRBD2 (6 bases). Trimming cost V 3 bases and J 5 bases, with 12 bases left between them. The CDR3 totals 14 residues. CDR1 is KGHSH, CDR2 LQKENI, per germline. The CDR3 DNA sequence: TGTGCCAGCTCACCTTCCGGGAGTCAAGATACGCAGTATTTT. Protein sequence: CASSPSGSQDTQYF.

The chain recombines TRBV2 with TRBJ1-4; 9 bases fit TRBD1. The CDR3 totals 14 residues. V was pared by 8 bases and J by 8 bases, with 9 bases of the junction left unmatched. CDR1 is SNHLY and CDR2 is FYNNEI in the germline V gene. CDR3 DNA sequence: TGTGCCAGCTTGCGGGACAGGGAAGGGGAAAAACTGTTTTTT. It encodes CASLRDREGEKLFF.

The chain joins TRBV2 to TRBJ2-7, with D unclear. The V gene's germline CDR1 is SNHLY and CDR2 FYNNEI. The CDR3 contains 13 residues. The V and J ends lost 6 bases and 3 bases respectively, with 12 bases between them. The CDR3 coding sequence is TGTGCCAGCAGGGTCTGGCGGAGCTACGAGCAGTACTTC. Protein: CASRVWRSYEQYF.

V usage is TRBV30 and J usage is TRBJ2-4; perhaps TRBD2 as D (6 bases). V was clipped by 2 bases and J by 0 bases, with 17 bases between them. The germline V gene encodes CDR1 GTSNPN and CDR2 SVGIG (reference sequence). CDR3 size: 17 residues. The CDR3 here is CAWSLTSWGGAKNIQYF. The CDR3 coding sequence is TGTGCCTGGAGTTTAACTAGCTGGGGCGGAGCCAAAAACATTCAGTACTTC.

The chain's CDR3 is CASALAGGSQETQYF. As DNA, the CDR3 is TGTGCCAGCGCACTAGCGGGAGGATCGCAAGAGACCCAGTACTTC. The J gene is TRBJ2-5, the V gene TRBV6-6, with 12 bases lining up with TRBD2. Germline V gene sequence: CDR1 MNHNY, CDR2 SVGAGI (reference sequence). Germline trimming cut 8 bases from V and 2 bases from J; bases unmatched to any gene: 6. CDR3 size: 15 residues.

The V gene is TRBV6-5, the J gene TRBJ2-4, with TRBD2 identical over 7 bases. CDR1 and CDR2 from the germline V gene are MNHEY and SVGAGI. The length of the CDR3 is 15 residues. V gave up 6 bases and J gave up 2 bases; unmatched junction bases: 7. DNA for the CDR3: TGTGCCAGCAGCCCCGGGGGGTATACCAAAAACATTCAGTACTTC. Its protein is CASSPGGYTKNIQYF.

A word on this clone: A junction boundary mismatches the germline segment, possibly from a read error. This chain joins TRBV5-6 and TRBJ1-2, with 8 nucleotides matching TRBD1. The CDR3 is 13 residues long. Per the germline V gene, CDR1 is SGHDT and CDR2 is YYEEEE. The CDR3, as DNA: TGTGCCAGCAGCTCGGGACAGGTCACTGGCGACACCTTC. Its translation is CASSSGQVTGDTF.

The chain couples TRBV30 to TRBJ1-1; TRBD1 is a possible D gene (6 bases). The CDR3 is 13 residues long. With 2 bases removed from V and 1 base from J, the gap between germline ends came to 8 bases. Germline loops: CDR1 GTSNPN, CDR2 SVGIG (reference sequence). The CDR3 here is CAWSKGQNTEAFF. The CDR3 DNA reads TGTGCCTGGAGTAAGGGACAGAACACTGAAGCTTTCTTT.

The chain links TRBV7-2 to TRBJ2-1, with D tentatively TRBD1 or TRBD2 (5 bases each). The CDR3 spans 14 residues. V lost 5 bases and J lost 5, with 13 bases in between. CDR1 and CDR2 (germline): SGHTA, FQGNSA. The CDR3 loop reads CASSKQGVDNEQFF. CDR3 DNA: TGTGCCAGCAGCAAGCAGGGAGTGGACAATGAGCAGTTCTTC.

The chain carries TRBV4-1 and TRBJ2-6; the D call may be TRBD1 or TRBD2 (5 bases each). The V gene lost 3 bases and the J gene lost 0 bases, with 18 bases spanning the gap. The CDR3 sequence is 19 residues long. Germline V gives CDR1 MGHRA, CDR2 YSYEKL. This CDR3 reads CASSQIPGRHVSGANVLTF. The CDR3, as DNA: TGCGCCAGCAGCCAGATTCCGGGACGGCATGTCTCTGGGGCCAACGTCCTGACTTTC.

The count of this clone is one. V gene TRBV4-2 combines with J gene TRBJ2-7; the match to TRBD2 covers 7 bases. Germline-derived CDR1 and CDR2 are LGHNA and YNFKEQ. The trim removed 3 bases at V and 3 bases at J, leaving 8 bases unmatched. This CDR3 spans 15 amino acids. For the CDR3, the DNA is TGTGCCAGCAGCCAGCTACTAGCGATCCACTACGAGCAGTACTTC. Translating it yields CASSQLLAIHYEQYF.

The rearrangement uses TRBV5-1 and TRBJ2-1; D is uncertain. The CDR3 runs to 15 residues. V was clipped by 0 bases and J by 0 bases, with 7 bases between them. CDR1 is SGHRS and CDR2 is YFSETQ in the germline V gene. CDR3 sequence: CASSLEANSYNEQFF. DNA of the CDR3: TGCGCCAGCAGCTTGGAAGCCAACTCCTACAATGAGCAGTTCTTC.